This T cell receptor beta chain was captured by sequencing in a study of blood T cell repertoires in COVID-19. As for the study in general: Some COVID-19 samples were acute and others convalescent; all came from the United States, Italy and Spain. The analysed material was cDNA or gDNA that came from T cells, B-cell-depleted T cells, or PBMCs.

In the original analysis: Counts of nucleated cells, estimated from reference gene primer amplification, were obtained. Sequenced by immunoSEQ multiplex PCR; TCRdb stores in-frame clones only, minus some. D and trimming come from the DNA, and the V and J calls and clone size come from that table. The sample gives more than 75,000 clones, 85% to 90% of which show up once; about 14% is in the top ten. The V end was cut by 0 bases, the J end by 0 bases, with 16 bases between. The CDR3 has 18 amino acids. CDR1 SGDLS and CDR2 YYNGEE come from the germline V gene. Input material: peripheral blood. This receptor was identified in a woman in her 70s with acute or convalescent COVID-19. The gene calls are TRBV9 and TRBJ2-1, with D unclear. The CDR3 protein is CASSVAPAEEVSYNEQFF. Written as DNA, the CDR3 is TGTGCCAGCAGCGTAGCCCCCGCCGAAGAGGTCTCCTACAATGAGCAGTTCTTC.